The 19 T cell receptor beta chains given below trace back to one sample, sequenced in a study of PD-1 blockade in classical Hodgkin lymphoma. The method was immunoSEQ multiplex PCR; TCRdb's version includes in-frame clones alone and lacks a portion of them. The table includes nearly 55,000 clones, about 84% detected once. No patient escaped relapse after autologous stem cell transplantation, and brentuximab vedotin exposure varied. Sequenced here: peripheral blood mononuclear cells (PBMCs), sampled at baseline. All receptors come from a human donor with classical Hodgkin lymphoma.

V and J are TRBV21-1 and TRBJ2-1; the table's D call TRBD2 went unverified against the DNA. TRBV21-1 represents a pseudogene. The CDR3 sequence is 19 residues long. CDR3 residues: CASSKAFGLAEVGGYEQFF. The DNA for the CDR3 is TGTGCCAGCAGCAAAGCATTCGGACTAGCGGAGGTAGGAGGCTACGAGCAGTTCTTC.

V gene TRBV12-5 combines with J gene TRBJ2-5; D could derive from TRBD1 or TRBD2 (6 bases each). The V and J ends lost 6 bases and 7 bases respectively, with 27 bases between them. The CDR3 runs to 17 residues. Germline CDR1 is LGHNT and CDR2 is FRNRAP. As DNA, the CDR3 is TGTGCTAGTGGCCCTTCGGGGGCGAGTTTTGGGTTTTTGACCCAGTACTTC. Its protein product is CASGPSGASFGFLTQYF. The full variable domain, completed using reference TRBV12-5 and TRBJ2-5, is DARVTQTPRHKVTEMGQEVTMRCQPILGHNTVFWYRQTMMQGLELLAYFRNRAPLDDSGMPKDRFSAEMPDATLATLKIQPSEPRDSAVYFCASGPSGASFGFLTQYFGPGTRLLVL.

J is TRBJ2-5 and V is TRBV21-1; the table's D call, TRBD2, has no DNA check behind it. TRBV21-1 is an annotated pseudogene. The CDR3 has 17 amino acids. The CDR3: CASSKGEGLMYQETQYF. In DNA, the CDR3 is TGTGCCAGCAGCAAAGGGGAAGGACTGATGTACCAAGAGACCCAGTACTTC.

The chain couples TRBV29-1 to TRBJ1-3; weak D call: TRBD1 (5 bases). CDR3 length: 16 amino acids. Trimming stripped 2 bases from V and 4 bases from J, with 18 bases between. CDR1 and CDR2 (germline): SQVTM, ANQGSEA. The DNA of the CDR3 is TGCAGCGTTGAAAAAGAAGGTGTGACAGCGGGAAACACCATATATTTT. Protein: CSVEKEGVTAGNTIYF.

The CDR3 DNA reads as TGTGCCAGCAGCCAAGAGGCGGGCAGGGGGCATAGGAATGAGCAGTTCTTC. It is translated as CASSQEAGRGHRNEQFF. This chain links TRBV14 with TRBJ2-1; the match to TRBD1 covers 8 bases. From germline, CDR1 is SGHDN and CDR2 FVKESK. V lost 0 bases, J lost 7 bases, and 11 bases stayed unmatched. The CDR3 is made up of 17 amino acids.

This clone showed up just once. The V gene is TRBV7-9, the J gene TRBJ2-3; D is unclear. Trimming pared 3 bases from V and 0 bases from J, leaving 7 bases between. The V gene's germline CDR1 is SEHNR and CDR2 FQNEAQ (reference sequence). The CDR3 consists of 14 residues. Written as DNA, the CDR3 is TGTGCCAGCAGCTTTCTCTCTAGCACAGATACGCAGTATTTT. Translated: CASSFLSSTDTQYF.

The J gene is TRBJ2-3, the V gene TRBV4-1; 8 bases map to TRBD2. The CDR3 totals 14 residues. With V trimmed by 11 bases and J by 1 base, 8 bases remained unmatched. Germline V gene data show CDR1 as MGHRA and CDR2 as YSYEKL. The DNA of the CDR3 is TGCGCCTCTCAGCGGGAGTGGGGCACAGATACGCAGTATTTT. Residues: CASQREWGTDTQYF.

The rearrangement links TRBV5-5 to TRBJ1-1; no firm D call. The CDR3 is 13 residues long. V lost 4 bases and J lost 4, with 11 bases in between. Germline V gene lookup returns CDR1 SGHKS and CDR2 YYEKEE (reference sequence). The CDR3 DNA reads TGTGCCAGCAGCCCTGGTTGGGGCACTGAAGCTTTCTTT. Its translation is CASSPGWGTEAFF. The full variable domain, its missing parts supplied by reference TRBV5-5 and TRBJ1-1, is DAGVTQSPTHLIKTRGQQVTLRCSPISGHKSVSWYQQVLGQGPQFIFQYYEKEERGRGNFPDRFSARQFPNYSSELNVNALLLGDSALYLCASSPGWGTEAFFGQGTRLTVV.

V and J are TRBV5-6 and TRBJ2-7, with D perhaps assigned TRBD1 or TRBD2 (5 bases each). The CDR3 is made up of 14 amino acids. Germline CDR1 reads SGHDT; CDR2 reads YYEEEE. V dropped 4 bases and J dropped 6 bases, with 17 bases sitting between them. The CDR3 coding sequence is TGTGCCAGCAGCCCGATCGGGGCCTGGGTCGAGCAGTACTTC. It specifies CASSPIGAWVEQYF.

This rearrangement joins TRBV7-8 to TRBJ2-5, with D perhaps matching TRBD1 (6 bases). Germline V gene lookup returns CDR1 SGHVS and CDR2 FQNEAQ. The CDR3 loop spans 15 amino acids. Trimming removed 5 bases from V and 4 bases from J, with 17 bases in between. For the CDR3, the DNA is TGTGCCAGCAGCCACCCCCAGGGGCTCAGAGAGACCCAGTACTTC. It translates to CASSHPQGLRETQYF.

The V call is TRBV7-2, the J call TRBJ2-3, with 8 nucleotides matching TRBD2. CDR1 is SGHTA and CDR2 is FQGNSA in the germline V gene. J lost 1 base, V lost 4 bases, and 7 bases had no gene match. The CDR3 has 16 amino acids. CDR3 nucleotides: TGTGCCAGCAGCTCTGGCGGGAGGCCAGGCACAGATACGCAGTATTTT. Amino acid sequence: CASSSGGRPGTDTQYF.

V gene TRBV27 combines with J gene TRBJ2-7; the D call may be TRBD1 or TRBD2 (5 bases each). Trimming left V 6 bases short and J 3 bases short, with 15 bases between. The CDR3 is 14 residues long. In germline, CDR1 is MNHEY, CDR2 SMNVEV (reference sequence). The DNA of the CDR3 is TGTGCCAGCAGGCCCCCCGGGGCCGACTACGAGCAGTACGTC. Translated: CASRPPGADYEQYV.

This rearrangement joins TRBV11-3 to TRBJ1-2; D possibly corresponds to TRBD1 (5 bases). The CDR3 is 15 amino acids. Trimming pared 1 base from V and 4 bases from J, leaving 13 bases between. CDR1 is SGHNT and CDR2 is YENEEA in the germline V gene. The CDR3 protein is CASSLAWGSSYGYTF. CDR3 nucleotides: TGTGCCAGCAGCTTAGCTTGGGGCAGTTCCTATGGCTACACCTTC.

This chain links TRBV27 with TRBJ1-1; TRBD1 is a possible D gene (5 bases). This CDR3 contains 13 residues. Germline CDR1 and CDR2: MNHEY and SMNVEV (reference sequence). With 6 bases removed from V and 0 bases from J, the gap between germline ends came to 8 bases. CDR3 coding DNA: TGTGCCAGCAGATGGGACCTGAACACTGAAGCTTTCTTT. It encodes CASRWDLNTEAFF.

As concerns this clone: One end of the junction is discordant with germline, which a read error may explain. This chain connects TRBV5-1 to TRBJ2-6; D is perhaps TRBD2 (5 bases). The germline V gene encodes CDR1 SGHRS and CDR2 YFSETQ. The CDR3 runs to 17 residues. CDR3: CASTLRAAFSGANVLTF. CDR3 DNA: TGCGCCAGCACCTTGCGGGCGGCGTTCTCTGGGGCCAACGTCCTGACTTTC.

The CDR3 bases are TGTGCCAGCAGTTTATTATCGGGTTCTCAGCCCCAGCATTTT. Encoded protein: CASSLLSGSQPQHF. The chain has TRBV27 and TRBJ1-5; D call uncertain. CDR1 and CDR2 (germline): MNHEY, SMNVEV (reference sequence). The V and J ends lost 1 base and 6 bases respectively, with 10 bases between them. The CDR3 consists of 14 residues.

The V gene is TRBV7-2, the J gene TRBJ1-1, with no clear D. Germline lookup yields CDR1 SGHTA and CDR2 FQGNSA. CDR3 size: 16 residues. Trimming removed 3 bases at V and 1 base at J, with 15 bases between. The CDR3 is CASSFPGRTRNTEAFF. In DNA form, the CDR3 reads TGTGCCAGCAGCTTCCCGGGGAGGACGAGGAACACTGAAGCTTTCTTT. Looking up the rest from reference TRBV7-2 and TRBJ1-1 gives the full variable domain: GAGVSQSPSNKVTEKGKDVELRCDPISGHTALYWYRQSLGQGLEFLIYFQGNSAPDKSGLPSDRFSAERTGGSVSTLTIQRTQQEDSAVYLCASSFPGRTRNTEAFFGQGTRLTVV.

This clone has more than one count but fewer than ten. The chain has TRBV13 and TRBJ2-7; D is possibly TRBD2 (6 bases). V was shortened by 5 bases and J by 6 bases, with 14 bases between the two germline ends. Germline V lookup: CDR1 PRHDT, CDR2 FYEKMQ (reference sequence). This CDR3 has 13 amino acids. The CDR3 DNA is TGTGCCAGCAGCCTCGGGTCCGGGGGCGAGCAGTACGTC. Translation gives CASSLGSGGEQYV.

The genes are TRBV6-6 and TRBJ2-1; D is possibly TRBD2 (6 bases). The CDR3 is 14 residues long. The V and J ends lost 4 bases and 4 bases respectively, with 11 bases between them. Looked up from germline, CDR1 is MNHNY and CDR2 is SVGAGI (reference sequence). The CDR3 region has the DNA TGTGCCAGCAGTTCTCCGGGAGTTTACAATGAGCAGTTCTTC. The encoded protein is CASSSPGVYNEQFF.